The T cell receptor beta chain described here comes from a study of blood T cell repertoires in COVID-19. The ends were cut back, 4 bases at V and 3 bases at J, with 18 bases in the middle. This CDR3 spans 16 amino acids. The germline V gene encodes CDR1 LGHDT and CDR2 YNNKEL (reference sequence). Recovery among Cohort 3 donors was established by two negative PCRs, clearance, or symptom resolution. The table came from immunoSEQ multiplex PCR; TCRdb's copy has only in-frame clones and leaves some out. The top ten hold 1.8% of the sample, which has around 500,000 clones, approximately 90% seen once. This receptor was taken from a middle-aged woman who had recovered from COVID-19. This chain links TRBV3-1 (or the pseudogene TRBV3-2) with TRBJ1-2; D gene uncertain. The source material was PBMCs or T cells enriched from blood (not recorded which). CDR3 nucleotides: TGTGCCAGCAGCCCCCAAGGAACGCCAGAGGACTATGGCTACACCTTC. Its translation is CASSPQGTPEDYGYTF.